This T cell receptor (beta chain) stems from a study of vaccination and CD4 T cells after COVID-19. About the research overall: Stimulation of the cells used overlapping spike peptide pools from SARS-CoV-2 and from the common cold coronaviruses HCoV-NL63, HCoV-OC43 and HCoV-229E.

The Oncomine TCR Beta short-read assay sequenced DNA from cultured CD4+ T cells. One entry per CDR3 protein, called by TCRdb with MiXCR from the PCR reads. Of roughly 5,000 distinct CDR3 sequences listed, more than 35% are singletons. This CDR3 spans 13 amino acids. V lost 3 bases to trimming and J lost 9 bases, with 12 bases between them. Germline values: CDR1 DFQATT, CDR2 SNEGSKA (reference sequence). Treatment in this sample: roughly 11-day PBMC culture with coronavirus spike peptide pools or control peptides (ViraFEST assay). ViraFEST grew antigen-specific T cells using peptide pools, then sequenced TCRs. PCR positivity was dated March to December 2020, before US Alpha, Beta and Delta variants. This clonotype has just a few counts. Its antigen is as yet unknown.

Sequenced sample: CD4+ T cells from blood, cultured in vitro. The V gene is TRBV20-1, the J gene TRBJ1-6; D unresolved. The clonotype comes from a human donor who had recovered from COVID-19. The CDR3 protein is CSASVQTGSPLHF. The CDR3 DNA reads TGCAGTGCTAGCGTCCAAACCGGTTCACCCCTCCACTTT.